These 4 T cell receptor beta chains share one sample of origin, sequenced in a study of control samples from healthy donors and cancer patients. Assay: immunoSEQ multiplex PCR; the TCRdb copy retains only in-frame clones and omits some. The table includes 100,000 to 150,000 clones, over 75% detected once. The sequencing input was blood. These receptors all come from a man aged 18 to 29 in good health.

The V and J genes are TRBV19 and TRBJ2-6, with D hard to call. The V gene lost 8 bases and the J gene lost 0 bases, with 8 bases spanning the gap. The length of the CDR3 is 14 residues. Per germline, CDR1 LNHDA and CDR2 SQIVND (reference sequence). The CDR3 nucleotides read TGTGCCAGTTCCGAGAGCTCTGGGGCCAACGTCCTGACTTTC. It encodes CASSESSGANVLTF. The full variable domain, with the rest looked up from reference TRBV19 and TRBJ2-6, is DGGITQSPKYLFRKEGQNVTLSCEQNLNHDAMYWYRQDPGQGLRLIYYSQIVNDFQKGDIAEGYSVSREKKESFPLTVTSAQKNPTAFYLCASSESSGANVLTFGAGSRLTVL.

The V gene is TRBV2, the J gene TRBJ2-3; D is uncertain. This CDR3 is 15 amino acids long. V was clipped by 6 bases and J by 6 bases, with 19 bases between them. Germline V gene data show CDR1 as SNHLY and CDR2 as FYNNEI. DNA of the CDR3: TGTGCCAGCAGGTTTGCCCCCAACGGAAGGGATACGCAGTATTTT. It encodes CASRFAPNGRDTQYF. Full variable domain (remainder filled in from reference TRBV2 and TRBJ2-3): EPEVTQTPSHQVTQMGQEVILRCVPISNHLYFYWYRQILGQKVEFLVSFYNNEISEKSEIFDDQFSVERPDGSNFTLKIRSTKLEDSAMYFCASRFAPNGRDTQYFGPGTRLTVL.

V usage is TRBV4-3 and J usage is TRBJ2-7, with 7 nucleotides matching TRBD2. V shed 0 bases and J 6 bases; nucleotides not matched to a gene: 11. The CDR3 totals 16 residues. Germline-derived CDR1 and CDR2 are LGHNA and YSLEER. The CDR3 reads CASSQEIGPGEGEQYF. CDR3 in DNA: TGCGCCAGCAGCCAAGAGATTGGCCCCGGGGAGGGCGAGCAGTACTTC.

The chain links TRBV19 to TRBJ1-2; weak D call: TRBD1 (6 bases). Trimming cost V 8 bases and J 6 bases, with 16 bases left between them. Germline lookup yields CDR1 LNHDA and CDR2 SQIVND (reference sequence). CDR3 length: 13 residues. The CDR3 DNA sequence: TGTGCCAGTCGGACCGGGGGCGCGGATGGCTACACCTTC. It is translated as CASRTGGADGYTF.